This entry lists 16 T cell receptor beta chains sequenced from one sample in a study of a mutant IDH1 vaccine in newly diagnosed glioma. The antigens of these receptors remain unknown. Sequencing used immunoSEQ multiplex PCR; TCRdb keeps in-frame clones, though not all of them. The table has tens of thousands of clones, more than 70% seen once; the top ten hold approximately 0.8%. Time point in this sample: week 23, last vaccination. Vaccination comprised doses that each held 300 ug of mutant IDH1 20-mer peptide, plus topical imiquimod. This specimen was PBMCs, taken from a glioma patient whose treatment included an IDH1 peptide vaccine. These receptors all stem from a woman aged 50 to 65 with glioma.

The count of this clone is one. V usage is TRBV6-1 and J usage is TRBJ2-7; 8 bases agree with TRBD2. Germline V gives CDR1 MNHNS, CDR2 SASEGT. Trimming removed 1 base from V and 5 bases from J; junction bases left unmatched: 7. CDR3 size: 15 residues. In nucleotides, the CDR3 is TGTGCCAGCAGTGAAGTAAAAGCGGGAGATGACGAGCAGTACTTC. It encodes CASSEVKAGDDEQYF.

This rearrangement joins TRBV11-2 to TRBJ1-2; D not resolved. CDR1 and CDR2 (germline): SGHAT, FQNNGV. Between the trimmed V and J ends, which lost 7 bases and 0 bases, there was a span of 12 bases. The CDR3 has 14 residues. CDR3 in amino acids: CASTSQPPNYGYTF. CDR3 DNA: TGTGCCAGCACCTCTCAGCCACCTAACTATGGCTACACCTTC.

The gene calls are TRBV19 and TRBJ2-3, with D unclear. CDR1 is LNHDA and CDR2 is SQIVND in the germline V gene (reference sequence). CDR3 length: 13 residues. V was trimmed by 5 bases and J by 6 bases, leaving 12 bases between them. The DNA of the CDR3 is TGTGCCAGTAGTTCGGCCCAAGCGGATACGCAGTATTTT. This gives the protein CASSSAQADTQYF.

Here the CDR3 DNA reads TGCGCCAGCAGTACCGAGGGGCCGTCCTACAATGAGCAGTTCTTC. Protein sequence: CASSTEGPSYNEQFF. The J gene is TRBJ2-1, the V gene TRBV5-1; D tentatively reads TRBD1 or TRBD2 (5 bases each). The CDR3 consists of 15 residues. V was shortened by 5 bases and J by 1 base, with 13 bases between the two germline ends. Germline CDR1 and CDR2: SGHRS and YFSETQ.

The chain has TRBV10-3 and TRBJ2-1; 10 bases match TRBD1. The CDR3 covers 15 residues. With V trimmed by 3 bases and J by 6 bases, 5 bases remained unmatched. Germline V gene data show CDR1 as ENHRY and CDR2 as SYGVKD. The CDR3 DNA is TGTGCCATCAGTGACCCGGGACAGGGGACCAATGAGCAGTTCTTC. Residues: CAISDPGQGTNEQFF.

V is TRBV5-1 and J is TRBJ1-2, with TRBD1 as a possible D gene (5 bases). V gave up 4 bases and J gave up 3 bases, with 10 bases separating them. Germline V gene sequence: CDR1 SGHRS, CDR2 YFSETQ. CDR3 length equals 13 residues. The CDR3 coding sequence is TGCGCCAGCAGCCCCGACAGCCACTATGGCTACACCTTC. Protein: CASSPDSHYGYTF.

V gene TRBV23-1 combines with J gene TRBJ2-7; D unclear. TRBV23-1 is classed as an ORF, of uncertain function. Trimming left V 2 bases short and J 0 bases short, with 2 bases between. The CDR3 covers 12 residues. In DNA, the CDR3 is TGCGCCAGCAGTCAACGCTCCTACGAGCAGTACTTC. Its protein is CASSQRSYEQYF.

V usage is TRBV6-6 and J usage is TRBJ2-5; 8 bases are shared with TRBD2. The J call may be mistaken, given a closer DNA end match to TRBJ2-7. Germline V CDR1 and CDR2: MNHNY, SVGAGI (reference sequence). The CDR3 sequence is 15 residues long. The CDR3 here is CASRRAQRGFYEQYF. CDR3 sequence (DNA): TGTGCCAGCAGGAGGGCCCAGCGGGGGTTCTACGAGCAGTACTTC.

V and J are TRBV7-3 and TRBJ1-2, with D tentatively TRBD1 (5 bases). The CDR3 totals 13 residues. Germline V gene sequence: CDR1 SGHTA, CDR2 FQGTGA. The ends were cut back, 5 bases at V and 2 bases at J, with 9 bases in the middle. In DNA form, the CDR3 reads TGTGCCAGCAGCCTGCCAGGGAACTATGGCTACACCTTC. It yields the protein CASSLPGNYGYTF.

The chain couples TRBV18 to TRBJ2-2; tentatively, D is TRBD1 (5 bases). Germline CDR1 and CDR2: KGHSH and LQKENI. Trimming took 4 bases from V and 7 from J, leaving 10 bases between them. The CDR3 contains 13 residues. CDR3 region: CASSLREIGELFF. The CDR3 DNA reads as TGTGCCAGCTCACTCAGGGAAATCGGGGAGCTGTTTTTT.

The genes are TRBV19 and TRBJ2-1; 7 bases map to TRBD2. This CDR3 spans 14 amino acids. The germline gives CDR1 LNHDA, CDR2 SQIVND (reference sequence). V lost 3 bases, J lost 7 bases, and 6 bases stayed unmatched. CDR3 nucleotide sequence: TGTGCCAGTAGTATTGGGAGGGGAGGAAATGAGCAGTTCTTC. Encoded protein: CASSIGRGGNEQFF.

V gene TRBV5-8 combines with J gene TRBJ2-7; no clear D gene. CDR3 length: 14 amino acids. Germline V lookup: CDR1 SGHTS, CDR2 YDEGEE. The V gene lost 6 bases and the J gene lost 1 base, with 14 bases spanning the gap. The CDR3 here is CASIRFWGSYEQYF. The DNA of the CDR3 is TGTGCCAGCATTCGCTTTTGGGGTTCCTACGAGCAGTACTTC.

This chain links TRBV2 with TRBJ2-5; possibly TRBD2 for D (7 bases). Germline V lookup: CDR1 SNHLY, CDR2 FYNNEI. V was clipped by 1 base and J by 7 bases, with 13 bases between them. This CDR3 comprises 14 residues. Here the CDR3 DNA reads TGTGCCAGCAGTGAAGGGCGGGGGCTGGGGACCCAGTACTTC. Translated: CASSEGRGLGTQYF.

V usage is TRBV6-5 and J usage is TRBJ2-7; D not resolved. The CDR3 extends over 10 amino acids. V shed 5 bases and J shed 10 bases, with 9 bases lying between them. Germline values: CDR1 MNHEY, CDR2 SVGAGI. The CDR3 bases are TGTGCCAGCAGTGAGACACACCAGTACTTC. This translates into CASSETHQYF.

This sequence joins TRBV14 and TRBJ2-7; TRBD1 or TRBD2 may be the D gene (5 bases each). V lost 4 bases, J lost 1 base, and 8 bases lay in between. The germline V gene has CDR1 SGHDN and CDR2 FVKESK. The CDR3 has 13 amino acids. The CDR3 sequence: CASSRDRSYEQYF. The CDR3 DNA reads as TGTGCCAGCAGCCGGGACCGATCCTACGAGCAGTACTTC.

The chain recombines TRBV7-2 with TRBJ2-2; D gene uncertain. Trimming took off 2 bases at V and 0 bases at J, with 1 base between the two ends. Germline loops: CDR1 SGHTA, CDR2 FQGNSA. The CDR3 loop spans 13 amino acids. The CDR3 spells CASSLTNTGELFF. The CDR3 nucleotides read TGTGCCAGCAGCTTAACGAACACCGGGGAGCTGTTTTTT.